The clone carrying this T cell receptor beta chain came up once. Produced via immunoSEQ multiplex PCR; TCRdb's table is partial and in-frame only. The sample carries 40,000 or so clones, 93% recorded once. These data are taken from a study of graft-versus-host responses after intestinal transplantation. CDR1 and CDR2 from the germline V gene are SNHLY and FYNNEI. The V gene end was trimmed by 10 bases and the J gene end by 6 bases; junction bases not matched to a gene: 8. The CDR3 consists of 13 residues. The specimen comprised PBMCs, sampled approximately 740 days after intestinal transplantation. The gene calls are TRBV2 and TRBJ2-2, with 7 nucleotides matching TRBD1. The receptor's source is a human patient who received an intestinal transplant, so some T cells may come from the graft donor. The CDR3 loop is CATLRQGPGELFF. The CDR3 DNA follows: TGTGCCACCTTAAGACAGGGTCCCGGGGAGCTGTTTTTT.